This is a list of T cell receptor beta chains from one sample in a study of blood T cell repertoires in COVID-19. This table comes from immunoSEQ multiplex PCR, and its TCRdb copy is limited to in-frame clones, with some not included. The table records approximately 180,000 clones, 80% to 90% of them present only once. Sequences were obtained from PBMCs or T cells enriched from blood (not recorded which). Receptors originate from a woman aged 40 to 49 with acute COVID-19. The conserved cysteine and the conserved F or W are not part of the CDR3 here. Some rows have no size entry. The others give once, few or many, or a class for an expanded clone.

-	TRBV5-1	TRBJ2-2	ASSLARDSNTGELF
-	TRBV5-1	TRBJ1-2	ASSLEFSGYT
-	TRBV27	TRBJ2-1	ASSLHREISYNEQF
-	TRBV5-1	TRBJ1-2	ASRNKTGSYGYT
-	TRBV7-9	TRBJ1-1	ASSSIHRAPTNTEAF
-	TRBV4-1	TRBJ2-3	ASSRTSGPLDTQY
-	TRBV2	TRBJ1-1	ASLPLIDRNTEAF
-	TRBV18	TRBJ1-2	ASSPRRDRGYGYT
-	TRBV28	TRBJ2-2	ASSSQVSNTGELF
many	TRBV3-1/TRBV3-2	TRBJ1-6	ASSQGYLLH
-	TRBV7-8	TRBJ2-7	ASSLAGQGVAQY
-	TRBV19	TRBJ2-3	ASSLGTHTDTQY
-	TRBV9	TRBJ2-7	ASSVGPQGRGISYEQY
-	TRBV6-5	TRBJ2-3	ASSYSNQGGTDTQY
-	TRBV19	TRBJ2-3	ASSGTGQFIH
-	TRBV24-1	TRBJ2-2	ATSETGTGINTGELF
-	TRBV5-5	TRBJ1-2	ASSSPDRAGGYT
-	TRBV7-9	TRBJ2-1	ASSPRLGHAYNEQF
once	TRBV27	TRBJ1-2	ASSFSGVPLGYGYT
once	TRBV7-2	TRBJ2-1	ASSLDLAGGRRNEQF
-	TRBV7-3	TRBJ2-3	ASSKRTGSTDTQY
once	TRBV18	TRBJ2-1	ASSPPRGPSTGNEQF
-	TRBV6-2/TRBV6-3	TRBJ1-1	ASSYPTQNTEAF
-	TRBV4-3	TRBJ1-3	ASSQLQGSGIY
-	TRBV29-1	TRBJ2-5	SVRGGRGETQY
once	TRBV27	TRBJ2-3	ASSFIKPGGTDTQY
-	TRBV5-1	TRBJ1-3	ASSPHFGGVGNTIY
-	TRBV19	TRBJ1-2	ASSISLNYGYT